This TCR beta chain emerged from a study of post-analysis software for immune sequencing data. Overall study results and limits: When patients were compared with controls, 4 or 5 TRBV segments were more frequent, TRBV5-6, TRBV5-1 and TRBV20-1 among them.

The library was made from cDNA and included unique molecular identifiers. Each CDR3 protein is one row after TCRdb ran MiXCR on the PCR reads. The data contain about 810,000 distinct CDR3 sequences, about 50% of them singletons. This CDR3 has 15 amino acids. Trimming took 3 bases from V and 6 from J; bases not matched to a gene: 7. CDR1 is SNHLY and CDR2 is FYNNEI in the germline V gene. As regards this clonotype: Its antigen remains unidentified.

The rearrangement joins TRBV2 to TRBJ2-2; 7 bases are shared with TRBD2. The receptor comes from a girl aged 10 to 17 with multiple sclerosis. Specimen: blood. DNA of the CDR3: TGTGCCAGCAGTGAGGATAGCGGGTTTGCCGGGGAGCTGTTTTTT. It specifies CASSEDSGFAGELFF.